One sample yielded the 8 T cell receptor beta chains listed below, sequenced in a study of CD8+CD57+ T cells in acquired aplastic anemia. Individuals selected for sequencing had exhibited CD8+CD57+ cell expansion on flow cytometry. The template used for profiling TCR beta VDJ and CDR3 was genomic DNA. TCRdb fed the reads into MiXCR, producing one record per CDR3 protein. The sample includes 150,000 or so distinct CDR3 sequences, about 54% seen only once; the top ten take 10% to 15%. Sequenced input: sorted CD4+, CD8+, or CD8+CD57+ T cells (not recorded which) from PBMCs. The receptors shown here come from a human donor with aplastic anemia.

This sequence joins TRBV7-3 and TRBJ2-1, with 10 nucleotides matching TRBD2. Germline V gene data show CDR1 as SGHTA and CDR2 as FQGTGA. CDR3 length: 16 residues. Trimming at V came to 3 bases and at J to 10 bases, leaving 12 bases not matched to a gene. Here the CDR3 reads CASSFHGLAATNEQFF. DNA of the CDR3: TGTGCCAGCAGCTTCCACGGACTAGCGGCCACCAACGAGCAGTTCTTC.

Remarks on this clonotype: A much larger clone differs by one base, so this may be a read error. The CDR3 here is CASSYPRGNTEAVF. CDR3 bases: TGCGCCAGCAGCTACCCCAGGGGGAACACTGAAGCTGTCTTT. The rearrangement joins TRBV4-1 to TRBJ1-1; TRBD1 matches at 7 bases. CDR3 size: 14 residues. Germline V lookup: CDR1 MGHRA, CDR2 YSYEKL.

The chain couples TRBV19 to TRBJ1-6; D gene uncertain. CDR3 size: 16 residues. V was clipped by 6 bases and J by 9 bases, with 21 bases between them. Germline V gives CDR1 LNHDA, CDR2 SQIVND (reference sequence). The CDR3 loop reads CASRETHQEVTSPLHF. Written as DNA, the CDR3 is TGTGCCAGTAGAGAAACCCACCAGGAGGTGACTTCACCCCTCCACTTT.

This clonotype was seen many times. The genes are TRBV5-6 and TRBJ2-5, with 9 bases identical to TRBD1. CDR3 length equals 18 residues. With 4 bases clipped from V and 3 bases from J, the junction kept 16 bases outside the gene matches. In germline, CDR1 is SGHDT, CDR2 YYEEEE. In DNA, the CDR3 is TGTGCCAGCAGCGTGGGGACAGGGTGGGGTGTGACTGAAGAGACCCAGTACTTC. Its protein is CASSVGTGWGVTEETQYF.

There are many counts of this clonotype. An end of the junction differs from the germline gene, which may be a read error. The gene calls are TRBV7-7 and TRBJ1-1, with TRBD1 identical over 7 bases. The CDR3 consists of 16 residues. In germline, CDR1 is SSHAT, CDR2 FNYEAQ (reference sequence). This CDR3 is CASSLARDRSNTEAFF. The CDR3 DNA follows: TGTGCTAGCAGCTTAGCCCGGGACAGATCGAACACTGAAGCTTTCTTT.

This clonotype was detected once. At one boundary the junction diverges from the germline segment, which might be a read error. V gene TRBV20-1 combines with J gene TRBJ2-7, with 8 bases fitting TRBD2. Germline V CDR1 and CDR2: DFQATT, SNEGSKA (reference sequence). CDR3 size: 14 residues. The CDR3 DNA follows: TGCAGTGCTAGGGGTACTAGCGGTGAGAGGGAGCAATACTTC. It translates to CSARGTSGEREQYF.

This clonotype came up many times. The chain is built from TRBV13 and TRBJ1-3; 7 bases map to TRBD1. Germline assignment: CDR1 PRHDT and CDR2 FYEKMQ (reference sequence). After removal of 3 bases from V and 3 bases from J, the junction contained 5 bases not matched to a gene. The CDR3 runs to 15 residues. The chain's CDR3 is CASSLGQGVGNTIYF. The CDR3 DNA is TGTGCCAGCAGCTTGGGGCAGGGGGTTGGAAACACCATATATTTT. The full variable domain, rest sourced from reference TRBV13 and TRBJ1-3, is AAGVIQSPRHLIKEKRETATLKCYPIPRHDTVYWYQQGPGQDPQFLISFYEKMQSDKGSIPDRFSAQQFSDYHSELNMSSLELGDSALYFCASSLGQGVGNTIYFGEGSWLTVV.

This clonotype has at least ten counts. The rearrangement joins TRBV6-1 to TRBJ2-3, with 9 positions matching TRBD2. CDR3 length equals 13 residues. V gave up 7 bases and J gave up 15 bases; unmatched junction bases: 14. The germline gives CDR1 MNHNS, CDR2 SASEGT. The CDR3 DNA sequence: TGTGCCAGCACCTTAAGACTAGCGGATACGCCATATTTT. The encoded protein is CASTLRLADTPYF.